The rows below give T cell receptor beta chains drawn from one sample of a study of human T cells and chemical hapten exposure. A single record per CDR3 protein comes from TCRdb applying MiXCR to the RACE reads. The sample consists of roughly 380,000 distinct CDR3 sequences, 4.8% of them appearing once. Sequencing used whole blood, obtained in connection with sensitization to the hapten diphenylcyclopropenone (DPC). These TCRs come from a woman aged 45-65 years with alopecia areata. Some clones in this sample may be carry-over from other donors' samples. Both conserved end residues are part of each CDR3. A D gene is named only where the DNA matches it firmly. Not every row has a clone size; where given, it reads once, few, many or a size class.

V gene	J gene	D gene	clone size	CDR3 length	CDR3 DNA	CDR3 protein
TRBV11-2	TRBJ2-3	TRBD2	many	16	TGTGCCAGCAGCCTTGGGGGCGGGGGGGCCGTCGGAACGCAGTATTTT	CASSLGGGGAVGTQYF
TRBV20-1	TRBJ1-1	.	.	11	TGCAGGGGTACAGGGAACACTGAAGCTTTCTTT	CRGTGNTEAFF
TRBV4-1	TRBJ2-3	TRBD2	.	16	TGCGCCAGCAGCCAAAGCCTAGCGGGAAGCACAGATACGCAGTATTTT	CASSQSLAGSTDTQYF
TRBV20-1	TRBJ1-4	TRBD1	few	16	TGCAGTGCTAGAGATCCCTTTACAGGGGGCGATGAAAAACTGTTTTTT	CSARDPFTGGDEKLFF
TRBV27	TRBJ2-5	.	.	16	TGTGCCAGCAGTTTTCCTTCGAAAGGAGCCCAAGAGACCCAGTACTTC	CASSFPSKGAQETQYF
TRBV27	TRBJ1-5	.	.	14	TGTGCCAGCAGCCCCCCTGGGGGCAGACAGCCCCAGCATTTT	CASSPPGGRQPQHF
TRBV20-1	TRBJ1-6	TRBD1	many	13	TGCAGTGCGGGGGGACAGAATAATTCACCCCTCCACTTT	CSAGGQNNSPLHF
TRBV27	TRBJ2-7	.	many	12	TGTGCCAGCAGTTACGACGGCTACGAGCAGTACTTC	CASSYDGYEQYF
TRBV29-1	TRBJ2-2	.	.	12	TGCAGCGTCTTTGAATACACCGGGGAGCTGTTTTTT	CSVFEYTGELFF
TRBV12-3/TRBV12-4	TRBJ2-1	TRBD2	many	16	TGTGCCAGCAGCCGACTAGCGGGAGAGGTCTACAATGAGCAGTTCTTC	CASSRLAGEVYNEQFF
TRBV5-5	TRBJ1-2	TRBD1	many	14	TGTGCCAGCAGCTGGGGACAGGGGACCTATGGCTACACCTTC	CASSWGQGTYGYTF
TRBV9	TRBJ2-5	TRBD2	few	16	TGTGCCAGCAGCTCCGGGAGGGCTATGGTACAAGAGACCCAGTACTTC	CASSSGRAMVQETQYF
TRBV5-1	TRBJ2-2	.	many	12	TGCGCCAGCAACGCTCACACCGGGGAGCTGTTTTTT	CASNAHTGELFF
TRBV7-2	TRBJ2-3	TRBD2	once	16	TGTGCCAGCAGCTTAGGGAGCGGGAGTAGGGCAGATACGCAGTATTTT	CASSLGSGSRADTQYF
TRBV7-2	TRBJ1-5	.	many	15	TGTGCCAGCAGCTTAGTTTCGGGGGAAGGGCAGCCCCAGCATTTT	CASSLVSGEGQPQHF
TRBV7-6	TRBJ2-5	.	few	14	TGTGCCAGCAGCCAGACGGGAATCCAAGAGACCCAGTACTTC	CASSQTGIQETQYF
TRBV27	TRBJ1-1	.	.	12	TGTGCCAGCAGTCGTCTGGGTGTAGAAGCTTTCTTT	CASSRLGVEAFF